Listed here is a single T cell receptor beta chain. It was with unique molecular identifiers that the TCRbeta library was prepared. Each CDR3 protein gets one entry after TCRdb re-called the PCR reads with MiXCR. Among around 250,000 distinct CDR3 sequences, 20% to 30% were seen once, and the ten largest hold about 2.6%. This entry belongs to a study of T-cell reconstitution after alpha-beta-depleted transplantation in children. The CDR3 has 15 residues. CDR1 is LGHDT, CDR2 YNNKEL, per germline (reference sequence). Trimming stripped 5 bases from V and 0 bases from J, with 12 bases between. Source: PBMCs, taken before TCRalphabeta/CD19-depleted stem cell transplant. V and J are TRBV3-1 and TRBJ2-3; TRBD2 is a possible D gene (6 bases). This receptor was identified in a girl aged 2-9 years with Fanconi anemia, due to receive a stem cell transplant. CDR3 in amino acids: CASSFRRASTDTQYF. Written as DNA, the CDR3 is TGTGCCAGCAGCTTTAGGAGGGCTAGCACAGATACGCAGTATTTT.